The 2 T cell receptor beta chains reported below all come from one sample, sequenced in a study of T-cell memory formation after mild COVID-19. Each CDR3 protein is one row after TCRdb ran MiXCR on the 5' RACE reads. The data contain approximately 240,000 distinct CDR3 sequences, about 17% of them seen just once; the ten biggest clones take up approximately 3.5%. Sequencing input: PBMCs or a T cell subset sorted from them (not recorded which). Source of these receptors: a young man who had mild COVID-19 (a few samples of this study predate the infection). Cell type and time point are not known.

This rearrangement joins TRBV20-1 to TRBJ2-3; D might be TRBD1 or TRBD2, each matching 5 bases. The CDR3 runs 12 residues. From germline, CDR1 is DFQATT and CDR2 SNEGSKA (reference sequence). The CDR3 bases are TGCAGCTCGGGACCCGTCACAGATACGCAGTATTTT. This sequence encodes CSSGPVTDTQYF.

The chain uses TRBV5-1 and TRBJ2-6; TRBD1 aligns across 10 bases. Germline trimming cut 7 bases from V and 2 bases from J; bases unmatched to any gene: 9. Germline CDR1 and CDR2: SGHRS and YFSETQ. The CDR3 consists of 17 residues. The CDR3 reads CASVAGTGVTGANVLTF. The CDR3, as DNA: TGCGCCAGCGTAGCCGGGACAGGGGTAACTGGGGCCAACGTCCTGACTTTC.